A single T cell receptor (beta chain) is shown here with its context. Its specificity is unknown. One end of the junction fails to match germline, which may point to a read error. These data belong to a study of blood T cells in healthy people across ages. The germline V gene encodes CDR1 SGHRS and CDR2 YFSETQ. This CDR3 contains 14 residues. PCR was performed a second time for about 6 to 12 cycles using a sample-barcoded 5' primer and a J-beta primer mix. TCRdb ran MiXCR on the 5' RACE reads and lists one entry per CDR3 protein. The profile shows more than 1.4 million distinct CDR3 sequences, around 39% of them singletons. Broader study findings: Comparison with aged donors showed that long-lived donors had more naive CD4+ cells and higher diversity.

The clonotype comes from a woman in her late teens or twenties in good health. The sequenced material came from blood. The chain carries TRBV5-1 and TRBJ1-2; 9 bases fit TRBD1. CDR3 residues: CASSLGQGYYGHTF. The CDR3 DNA follows: TGCGCCAGCAGCCTCGGACAGGGGTATTATGGCCACACCTTC.